This TCR beta chain was recovered during a study of T cells in Graves' hyperthyroidism and ophthalmopathy. Whole-study findings and limits: A model built on 13 V-J features separated ophthalmopathy from stable hyperthyroidism.

Concerning this clonotype itself: Its target is not known.

The TCR beta CDR3 regions underwent amplification using RNA transcripts as the source. The HTBI primer set drove a first-round RT-PCR of the TCR CDR3. TCRdb re-analysed the multiplex PCR reads in MiXCR, keeping a single row per CDR3 protein. This table has 350,000 to 400,000 distinct CDR3 sequences, about 16% appearing once. Exclusion criteria comprised uncontrolled infection, other autoimmune disease, pregnancy or lactation. Diagnostic assessment was based on clinical symptoms, serum thyroxine and TRAb, thyroid ultrasound and orbital computed tomography. The CDR3 runs 13 residues. Germline V gives CDR1 SGHDT, CDR2 YYEEEE. Between the trimmed V and J ends, which lost 2 bases and 0 bases, there was a span of 3 bases.

The TCR comes from a woman between 25 and 40 years old with Graves' hyperthyroidism. This rearrangement joins TRBV5-6 to TRBJ1-3, with D unclear. Sequenced input: blood. CDR3 protein: CASSFVSGNTIYF. CDR3 nucleotides: TGTGCCAGCAGCTTTGTCTCTGGAAACACCATATATTTT.